Each of the 20 T cell receptor beta chains below was sequenced from the same sample in a study of OX40 agonist ivuxolimab in advanced cancers. Assay used: immunoSEQ multiplex PCR; TCRdb lists only in-frame clones, some missing. Of about 64,000 clones listed, roughly 80% are singletons. Specimen: CD4+ or CD8+ T cells sorted from blood, collected in a trial of the OX40 agonist ivuxolimab. These receptors came from an adult with an advanced solid tumor such as melanoma, head and neck, liver or kidney cancer.

The V and J genes are TRBV6-5 and TRBJ1-2; tentative D call: TRBD1 (5 bases). The CDR3 totals 14 residues. The germline CDR1 and CDR2 sequences are MNHEY and SVGAGI. V dropped 2 bases and J dropped 4 bases, with 11 bases sitting between them. The CDR3 reads CASSYNTRGYGYTF. CDR3 nucleotides: TGTGCCAGCAGTTACAATACGAGGGGCTATGGCTACACCTTC.

The CDR3 sequence is CASSLWATSGSEQYF. The CDR3 DNA reads TGCGCCAGCAGCTTGTGGGCGACTAGCGGGAGCGAGCAGTACTTC. The genes are TRBV5-1 and TRBJ2-7; TRBD2 matches 12 bases. The CDR3 totals 15 residues. Germline CDR1 is SGHRS and CDR2 is YFSETQ. V was clipped by 1 base and J by 6 bases; unmatched bases: 5.

The chain links TRBV4-3 to TRBJ1-5; 7 bases align to TRBD1. Per the germline V gene, CDR1 is LGHNA and CDR2 is YSLEER. There are 15 residues in the CDR3. V gave up 4 bases and J gave up 0 bases; unmatched junction bases: 3. The CDR3: CASSLGTASNQPQHF. In DNA, the CDR3 is TGCGCCAGCAGCCTCGGGACAGCTAGCAATCAGCCCCAGCATTTT.

This chain uses TRBV6-5 with TRBJ1-4; 7 bases agree with TRBD1. The CDR3 consists of 15 residues. Germline values: CDR1 MNHEY, CDR2 SVGAGI. V dropped 4 bases and J dropped 3; count of bases not matched to a gene: 5. CDR3 DNA: TGTGCCAGCAGTTCCTCAGGGGGTCCTAATGAAAAACTGTTTTTT. This encodes CASSSSGGPNEKLFF.

The chain recombines TRBV7-9 with TRBJ1-2; D is unresolved. Germline loops: CDR1 SEHNR, CDR2 FQNEAQ (reference sequence). Trimming took off 5 bases at V and 7 bases at J, with 14 bases between the two ends. The CDR3 spans 13 residues. CDR3 region: CASSPEPMGGYTF. The DNA of the CDR3 is TGTGCCAGCAGCCCAGAGCCCATGGGTGGCTACACCTTC.

The chain recombines TRBV9 with TRBJ2-7; 8 bases are shared with TRBD2. The CDR3 is 16 amino acids. The V gene's germline CDR1 is SGDLS and CDR2 YYNGEE. V lost 0 bases and J lost 2; bases outside the gene matches: 7. DNA of the CDR3: TGTGCCAGCAGCGTAGACGGGGCTAGCGGGCCCTACGAGCAGTACTTC. It is translated as CASSVDGASGPYEQYF.

This chain links TRBV7-2 with TRBJ1-3; D gene unclear. This CDR3 spans 16 amino acids. CDR1 is SGHTA, CDR2 FQGNSA, per germline. V shed 4 bases and J shed 4 bases, with 17 bases lying between them. Here the CDR3 DNA reads TGTGCCAGCAGCTATTCCCGGAGATCCTCCGGAAACACCATATATTTT. As protein: CASSYSRRSSGNTIYF.

The chain's CDR3 is CASSEGTAGRGQPQHF. In nucleotides, the CDR3 is TGTGCCAGCAGTGAAGGGACAGCGGGGCGAGGCCAGCCCCAGCATTTT. The genes are TRBV6-1 and TRBJ1-5, with TRBD1 as a possible D gene (6 bases). V was clipped by 1 base and J by 7 bases, with 17 bases between them. The CDR3 has 16 amino acids. CDR1 and CDR2 from the germline V gene are MNHNS and SASEGT.

This clone was counted a single time. V and J are TRBV2 and TRBJ2-1; the D is unclear. This CDR3 spans 13 amino acids. Germline assignment: CDR1 SNHLY and CDR2 FYNNEI. Trimming pared 4 bases from V and 4 bases from J, leaving 8 bases between. The CDR3: CASSVWSYNEQFF. CDR3 nucleotides: TGTGCCAGCAGTGTATGGTCTTACAATGAGCAGTTCTTC.

The genes are TRBV5-1 and TRBJ2-1; 9 bases map to TRBD2. The V segment lost 0 bases and the J segment 4 bases; nucleotides outside the gene matches: 11. The CDR3 covers 18 residues. The V gene's germline CDR1 is SGHRS and CDR2 YFSETQ. The CDR3 region is CASSLEVSGSGGYNEQFF. CDR3 DNA sequence: TGCGCCAGCAGCTTGGAGGTTAGCGGGAGTGGGGGTTACAATGAGCAGTTCTTC. Drawing the rest from reference TRBV5-1 and TRBJ2-1, the complete variable domain is KAGVTQTPRYLIKTRGQQVTLSCSPISGHRSVSWYQQTPGQGLQFLFEYFSETQRNKGNFPGRFSGRQFSNSRSEMNVSTLELGDSALYLCASSLEVSGSGGYNEQFFGPGTRLTVL.

This chain joins TRBV4-1 and TRBJ1-5; a weak D match, TRBD1 (5 bases). V lost 4 bases and J 0 bases, leaving 22 bases between the germline ends. This CDR3 has 19 residues. Germline CDR1 is MGHRA and CDR2 is YSYEKL. CDR3 nucleotides: TGCGCCAGCAGCCGCGGGGGACTGGTTCTGCAGTATAGCAATCAGCCCCAGCATTTT. This translates into CASSRGGLVLQYSNQPQHF.

This sequence joins TRBV5-1 and TRBJ2-1; a possible D gene is TRBD1 (5 bases). The CDR3 is 16 residues long. V was clipped by 0 bases and J by 1 base, with 11 bases between them. Germline V gene sequence: CDR1 SGHRS, CDR2 YFSETQ. CDR3: CASSLARQGSYNEQFF. The CDR3 bases are TGCGCCAGCAGCTTGGCGAGGCAGGGTTCCTACAATGAGCAGTTCTTC.

The rearrangement joins TRBV6-1 to TRBJ1-5; perhaps TRBD1 as D (6 bases). Germline V gene lookup returns CDR1 MNHNS and CDR2 SASEGT. This CDR3 has 15 amino acids. V shed 5 bases and J shed 1 base, with 12 bases lying between them. The CDR3 DNA is TGTGCCAGCAGTCAGAAACAGGGAAGCAATCAGCCCCAGCATTTT. Amino acid sequence: CASSQKQGSNQPQHF.

This chain uses TRBV5-1 with TRBJ2-1; D possibly corresponds to TRBD2 (6 bases). The CDR3 spans 16 residues. Germline lookup yields CDR1 SGHRS and CDR2 YFSETQ. Trimming cost V 3 bases and J 5 bases, with 18 bases left between them. CDR3 loop: CASSSGVDGLNNEQFF. CDR3 DNA: TGCGCCAGCAGCTCGGGGGTGGACGGCTTAAACAATGAGCAGTTCTTC.

This chain links TRBV5-1 with TRBJ1-4; D remains ambiguous. Germline V lookup: CDR1 SGHRS, CDR2 YFSETQ. The V end was cut by 5 bases, the J end by 7 bases, with 12 bases between. The CDR3 covers 13 residues. As DNA, the CDR3 is TGCGCCAGCAGTCCCCCGGCGGGTGAAAAACTGTTTTTT. As protein: CASSPPAGEKLFF. Combining the CDR3 with reference TRBV5-1 and TRBJ1-4 gives the whole variable domain KAGVTQTPRYLIKTRGQQVTLSCSPISGHRSVSWYQQTPGQGLQFLFEYFSETQRNKGNFPGRFSGRQFSNSRSEMNVSTLELGDSALYLCASSPPAGEKLFFGSGTQLSVL.

The gene calls are TRBV19 and TRBJ1-2; D perhaps matches TRBD1 (5 bases). In germline, CDR1 is LNHDA, CDR2 SQIVND (reference sequence). The CDR3 is made up of 13 amino acids. V dropped 6 bases and J dropped 3 bases, with 11 bases sitting between them. CDR3 coding DNA: TGTGCCAGTAGCAGGGACGCCGACTATGGCTACACCTTC. Translation: CASSRDADYGYTF. Variable domain in full (rest from reference TRBV19 and TRBJ1-2): DGGITQSPKYLFRKEGQNVTLSCEQNLNHDAMYWYRQDPGQGLRLIYYSQIVNDFQKGDIAEGYSVSREKKESFPLTVTSAQKNPTAFYLCASSRDADYGYTFGSGTRLTVV.

J is TRBJ1-2 and V is TRBV10-3, with TRBD1 identical over 9 bases. After removal of 6 bases from V and 3 bases from J, the junction contained 8 bases not matched to a gene. The CDR3 spans 15 residues. Germline lookup yields CDR1 ENHRY and CDR2 SYGVKD. In nucleotides, the CDR3 is TGTGCCATCAGCGACTGGGACAGGGAGGACTATGGCTACACCTTC. Amino acid sequence: CAISDWDREDYGYTF.

This chain joins TRBV7-6 and TRBJ2-5; D unclear. CDR3 size: 12 residues. With 7 bases removed from V and 1 base from J, the gap between germline ends came to 7 bases. Germline V gene sequence: CDR1 SGHVS, CDR2 FNYEAQ. In nucleotides, the CDR3 is TGTGCCAGCACCTCTTCCCAAGAGACCCAGTACTTC. Translating it yields CASTSSQETQYF.

J is TRBJ1-5 and V is TRBV5-1; D is ambiguous. Germline V gene data show CDR1 as SGHRS and CDR2 as YFSETQ. V was cut by 0 bases and J by 5 bases, with 6 bases left in between. The CDR3 has 13 residues. CDR3 coding DNA: TGCGCCAGCAGCTTGGGCTGGGATCAGCCCCAGCATTTT. Its protein is CASSLGWDQPQHF.

The chain is built from TRBV7-9 and TRBJ2-7, with 7 bases fitting TRBD1. The CDR3 spans 14 residues. The J segment lost 2 bases and the V segment lost 0 bases, leaving 1 base of the junction unmatched. Germline V lookup: CDR1 SEHNR, CDR2 FQNEAQ (reference sequence). CDR3 in amino acids: CASSLAGQPYEQYF. The CDR3 DNA sequence: TGTGCCAGCAGCTTAGCGGGACAGCCCTACGAGCAGTACTTC.